The clone carrying this TCR beta chain occurred a few times. Its specificity is not known. TCRdb re-called the 5' RACE reads with MiXCR, one entry per CDR3 protein. The sample yields 300,000 to 400,000 distinct CDR3 sequences, roughly an eighth seen once. This sample was taken from a study of identical twins. The study, taken as a whole, reports: Reduced insertions were recorded for abundant cord blood beta clonotypes, with no such pattern in memory repertoires.

All donors comprised healthy Caucasians. Germline values: CDR1 SEHNR, CDR2 FQNEAQ (reference sequence). The CDR3 loop spans 17 amino acids. Losses at the gene ends were 2 bases for V and 0 bases for J; bases not matched to a gene: 6. Separately, the same data were catalogued under a study of yellow fever vaccine responses in identical twins. That publication notes: Twins showed a vaccine T cell response that reportedly seemed partly convergent, partly personalized.

V and J are TRBV7-9 and TRBJ2-2; 7 bases match TRBD1. The TCR was taken from a woman aged 18-29 years in good health. Sequenced input: CD8+ T cells sorted from blood. DNA of the CDR3: TGTGCCAGCAGCTTACAACAGGGGTCCCCGAACACCGGGGAGCTGTTTTTT. It is translated as CASSLQQGSPNTGELFF.